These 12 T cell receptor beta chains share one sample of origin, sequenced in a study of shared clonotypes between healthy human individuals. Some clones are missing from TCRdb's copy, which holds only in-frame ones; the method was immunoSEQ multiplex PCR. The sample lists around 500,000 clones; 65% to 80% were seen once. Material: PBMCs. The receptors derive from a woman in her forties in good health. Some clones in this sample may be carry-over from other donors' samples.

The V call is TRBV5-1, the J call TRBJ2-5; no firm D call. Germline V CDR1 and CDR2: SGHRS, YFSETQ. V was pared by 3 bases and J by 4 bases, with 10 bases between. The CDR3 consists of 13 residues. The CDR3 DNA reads TGCGCCAGCAGCTCAGCCCTGGGAGAGACCCAGTACTTC. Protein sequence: CASSSALGETQYF.

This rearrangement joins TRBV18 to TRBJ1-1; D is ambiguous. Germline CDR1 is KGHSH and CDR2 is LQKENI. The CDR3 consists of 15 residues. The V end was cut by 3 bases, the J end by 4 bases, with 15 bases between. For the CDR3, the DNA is TGTGCCAGCTCACCCCAGACCCCTAGGGTCACTGAAGCTTTCTTT. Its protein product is CASSPQTPRVTEAFF.

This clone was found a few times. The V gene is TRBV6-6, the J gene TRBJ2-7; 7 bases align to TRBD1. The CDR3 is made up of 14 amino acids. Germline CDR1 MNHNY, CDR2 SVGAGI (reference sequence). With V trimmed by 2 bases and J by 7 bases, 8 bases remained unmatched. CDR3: CASSYPGGRIEQYF. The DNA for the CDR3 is TGTGCCAGCAGTTACCCAGGGGGTAGAATAGAGCAGTACTTC.

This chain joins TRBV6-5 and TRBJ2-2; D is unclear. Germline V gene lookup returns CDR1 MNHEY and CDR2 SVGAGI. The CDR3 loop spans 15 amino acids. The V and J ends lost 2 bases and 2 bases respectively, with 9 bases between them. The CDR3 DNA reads TGTGCCAGCAGTTACAACCAGCCCAACACCGGGGAGCTGTTTTTT. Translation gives CASSYNQPNTGELFF.

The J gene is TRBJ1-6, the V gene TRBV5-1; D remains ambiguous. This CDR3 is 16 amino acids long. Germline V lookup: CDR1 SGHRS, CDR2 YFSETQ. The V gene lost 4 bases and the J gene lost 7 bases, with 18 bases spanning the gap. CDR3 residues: CASSPLTGRRNSPLHF. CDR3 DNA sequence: TGCGCCAGCAGCCCTCTGACCGGCCGTCGAAATTCACCCCTCCACTTT.

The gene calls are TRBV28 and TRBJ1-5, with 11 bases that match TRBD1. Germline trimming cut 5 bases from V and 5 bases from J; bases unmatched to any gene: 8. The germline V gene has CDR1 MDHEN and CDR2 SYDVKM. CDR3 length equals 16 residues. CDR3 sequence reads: CASSPRDRGSDQPQHF. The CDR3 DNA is TGTGCCAGCAGTCCGCGGGACAGGGGGTCGGATCAGCCCCAGCATTTT. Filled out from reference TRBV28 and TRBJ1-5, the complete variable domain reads DVKVTQSSRYLVKRTGEKVFLECVQDMDHENMFWYRQDPGLGLRLIYFSYDVKMKEKGDIPEGYSVSREKKERFSLILESASTNQTSMYLCASSPRDRGSDQPQHFGDGTRLSIL.

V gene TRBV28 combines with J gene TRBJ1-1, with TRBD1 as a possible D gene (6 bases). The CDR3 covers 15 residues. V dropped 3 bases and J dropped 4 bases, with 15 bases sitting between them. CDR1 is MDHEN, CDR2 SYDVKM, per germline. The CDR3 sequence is CASSFRGAPGTEAFF. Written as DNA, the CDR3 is TGTGCCAGCAGTTTTAGGGGGGCCCCGGGCACTGAAGCTTTCTTT.

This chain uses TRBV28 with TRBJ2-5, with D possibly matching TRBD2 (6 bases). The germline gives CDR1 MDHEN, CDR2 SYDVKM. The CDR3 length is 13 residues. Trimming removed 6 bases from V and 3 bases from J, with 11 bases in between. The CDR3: CASSGTAEETQYF. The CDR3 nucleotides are TGTGCCAGCAGCGGGACTGCAGAAGAGACCCAGTACTTC.

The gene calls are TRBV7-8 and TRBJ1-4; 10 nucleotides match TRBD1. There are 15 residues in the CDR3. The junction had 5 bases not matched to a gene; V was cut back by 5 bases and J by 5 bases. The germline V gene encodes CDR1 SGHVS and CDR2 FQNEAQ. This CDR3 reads CASSGRTGGNEKLFF. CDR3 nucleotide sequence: TGTGCCAGCAGCGGGCGGACAGGGGGGAATGAAAAACTGTTTTTT.

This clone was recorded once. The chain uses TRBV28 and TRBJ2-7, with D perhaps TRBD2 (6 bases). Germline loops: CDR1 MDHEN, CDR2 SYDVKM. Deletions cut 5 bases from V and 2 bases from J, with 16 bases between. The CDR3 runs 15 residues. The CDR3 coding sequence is TGTGCCAGCAGTGACCTGGGACTGATTACCTACGAGCAGTACTTC. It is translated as CASSDLGLITYEQYF.

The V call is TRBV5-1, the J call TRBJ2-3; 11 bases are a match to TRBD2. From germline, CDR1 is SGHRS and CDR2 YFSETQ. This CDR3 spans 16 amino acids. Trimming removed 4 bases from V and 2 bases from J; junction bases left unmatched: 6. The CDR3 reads CASSEGLADLTDTQYF. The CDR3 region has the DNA TGCGCCAGCAGCGAGGGACTAGCGGATCTCACAGATACGCAGTATTTT.

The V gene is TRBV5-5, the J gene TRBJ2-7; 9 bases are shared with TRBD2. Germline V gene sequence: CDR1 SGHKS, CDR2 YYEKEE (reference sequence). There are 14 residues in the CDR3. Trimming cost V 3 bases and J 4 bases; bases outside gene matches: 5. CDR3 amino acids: CASSSGGRAYEQYF. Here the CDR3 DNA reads TGTGCCAGCAGCTCGGGCGGGAGGGCGTACGAGCAGTACTTC.